One and the same sample provided the 2 T cell receptor beta chains below, sequenced in a study of blood T cells in healthy people across ages. Through a sample-barcoded 5' primer and a J-beta primer mix, a second PCR was run for about 7 to 12 cycles. Each CDR3 protein gets one entry after TCRdb re-called the 5' RACE reads with MiXCR. The data hold about 670,000 distinct CDR3 sequences, with 35% to 50% observed a single time. Sequences were obtained from blood. All receptors come from an older man in good health.

There are a few counts of this clonotype. The rearrangement joins TRBV12-3 or TRBV12-4 to TRBJ2-6; 7 bases match TRBD1. This CDR3 is 16 amino acids long. V shed 7 bases and J 0 bases; nucleotides not matched to a gene: 6. The CDR3 here is CASTPTGLSGANVLTF. The CDR3 bases are TGTGCCAGCACCCCGACAGGGCTCTCTGGGGCCAACGTCCTGACTTTC.

There are many counts of this clonotype. The chain couples TRBV29-1 to TRBJ2-5; no reliable D call. The CDR3 runs to 11 residues. V was pared by 7 bases and J by 3 bases, with 9 bases between. The V gene's germline CDR1 is SQVTM and CDR2 ANQGSEA. The CDR3 region has the DNA TGCAGCGCGGGTCCTAAAGAGACCCAGTACTTC. This encodes CSAGPKETQYF.